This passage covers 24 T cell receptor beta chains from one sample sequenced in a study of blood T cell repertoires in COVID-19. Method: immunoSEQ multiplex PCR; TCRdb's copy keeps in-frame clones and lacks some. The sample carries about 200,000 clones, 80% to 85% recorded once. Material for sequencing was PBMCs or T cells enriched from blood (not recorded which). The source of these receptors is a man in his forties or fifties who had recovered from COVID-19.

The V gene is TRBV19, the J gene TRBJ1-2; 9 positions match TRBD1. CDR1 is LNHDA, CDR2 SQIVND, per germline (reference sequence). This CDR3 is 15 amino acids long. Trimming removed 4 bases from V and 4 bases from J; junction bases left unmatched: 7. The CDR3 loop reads CASSTRQGVTYGYTF. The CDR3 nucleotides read TGTGCCAGTAGTACCCGACAGGGGGTTACCTATGGCTACACCTTC.

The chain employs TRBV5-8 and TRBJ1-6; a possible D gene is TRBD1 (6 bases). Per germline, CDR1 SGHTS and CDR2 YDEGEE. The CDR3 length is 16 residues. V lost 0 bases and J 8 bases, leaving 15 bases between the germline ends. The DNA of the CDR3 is TGTGCCAGCAGCTTGGCAGGGAATAGGGGGTATTCACCCCTCCACTTT. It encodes CASSLAGNRGYSPLHF.

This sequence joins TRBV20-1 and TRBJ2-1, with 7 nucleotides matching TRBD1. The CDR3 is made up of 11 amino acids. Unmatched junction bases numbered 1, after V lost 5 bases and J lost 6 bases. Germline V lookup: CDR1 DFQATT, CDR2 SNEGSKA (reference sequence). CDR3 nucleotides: TGCAGTGCTGGGACAGTCAATGAGCAGTTCTTC. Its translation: CSAGTVNEQFF.

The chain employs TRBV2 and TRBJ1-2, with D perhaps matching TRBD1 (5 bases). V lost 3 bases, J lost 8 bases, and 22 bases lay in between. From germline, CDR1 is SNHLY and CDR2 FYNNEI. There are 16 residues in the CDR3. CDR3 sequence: CASSDLGREGAKGYTF. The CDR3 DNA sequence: TGTGCCAGCAGTGACCTTGGGAGGGAAGGGGCTAAAGGCTACACCTTC.

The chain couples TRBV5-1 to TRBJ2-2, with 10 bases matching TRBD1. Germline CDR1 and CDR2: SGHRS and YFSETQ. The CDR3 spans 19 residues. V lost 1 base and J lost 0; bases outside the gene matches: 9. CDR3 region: CASSLIRDRGLANTGELFF. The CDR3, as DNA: TGCGCCAGCAGCTTGATTAGGGACAGGGGCCTCGCGAACACCGGGGAGCTGTTTTTT.

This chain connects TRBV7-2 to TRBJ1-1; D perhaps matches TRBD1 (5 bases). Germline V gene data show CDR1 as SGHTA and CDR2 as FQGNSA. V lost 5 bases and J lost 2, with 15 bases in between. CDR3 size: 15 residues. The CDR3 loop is CASSPAGPHNTEAFF. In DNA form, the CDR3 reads TGTGCCAGCAGCCCGGCGGGGCCCCACAACACTGAAGCTTTCTTT.

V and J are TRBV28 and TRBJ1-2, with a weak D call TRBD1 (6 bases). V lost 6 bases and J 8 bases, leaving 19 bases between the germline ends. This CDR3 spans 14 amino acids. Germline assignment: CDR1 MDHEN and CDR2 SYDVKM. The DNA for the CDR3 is TGTGCCAGCAGGGGGCCACCCGACAGGCTGGGCTACACCTTC. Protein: CASRGPPDRLGYTF.

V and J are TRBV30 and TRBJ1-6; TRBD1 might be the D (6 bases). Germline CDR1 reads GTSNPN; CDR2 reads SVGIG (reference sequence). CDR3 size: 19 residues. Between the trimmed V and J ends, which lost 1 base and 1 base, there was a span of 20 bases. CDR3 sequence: CAWSGRLTGSGSYNSPLHF. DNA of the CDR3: TGTGCCTGGAGTGGACGTTTGACAGGATCGGGTTCCTATAATTCACCCCTCCACTTT.

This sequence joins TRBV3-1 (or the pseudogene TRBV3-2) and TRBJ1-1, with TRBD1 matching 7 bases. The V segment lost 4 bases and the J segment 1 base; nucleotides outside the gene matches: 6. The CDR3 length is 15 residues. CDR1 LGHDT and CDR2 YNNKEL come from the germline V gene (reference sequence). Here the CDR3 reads CASSLSGTANTEAFF. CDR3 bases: TGTGCCAGCAGCCTGTCCGGGACAGCGAACACTGAAGCTTTCTTT.

The CDR3 coding sequence is TGTGCCAGCAGCTTAATCGGGACAGGGGCAGGGCCGCAGTACTTC. Translation gives CASSLIGTGAGPQYF. V gene TRBV7-2 combines with J gene TRBJ2-7; 10 bases fit TRBD1. J was trimmed by 9 bases and V by 2 bases; bases with no gene match: 10. The CDR3 runs to 15 residues. Per germline, CDR1 SGHTA and CDR2 FQGNSA. Full variable domain (remainder filled in from reference TRBV7-2 and TRBJ2-7): GAGVSQSPSNKVTEKGKDVELRCDPISGHTALYWYRQSLGQGLEFLIYFQGNSAPDKSGLPSDRFSAERTGGSVSTLTIQRTQQEDSAVYLCASSLIGTGAGPQYFGPGTRLTVT.

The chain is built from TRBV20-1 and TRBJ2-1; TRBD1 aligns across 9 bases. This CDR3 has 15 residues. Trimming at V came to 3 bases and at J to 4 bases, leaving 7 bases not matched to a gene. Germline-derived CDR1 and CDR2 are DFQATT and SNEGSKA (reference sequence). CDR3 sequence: CSASIRDRVYNEQFF. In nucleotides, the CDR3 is TGCAGTGCTAGTATCCGGGACAGGGTATACAATGAGCAGTTCTTC.

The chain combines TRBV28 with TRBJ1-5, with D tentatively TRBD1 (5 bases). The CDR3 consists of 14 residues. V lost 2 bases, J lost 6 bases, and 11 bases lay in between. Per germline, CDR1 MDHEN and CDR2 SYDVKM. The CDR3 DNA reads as TGTGCCAGCAGTTTAGGGGGGAGTGGTCAGCCCCAGCATTTT. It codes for CASSLGGSGQPQHF.

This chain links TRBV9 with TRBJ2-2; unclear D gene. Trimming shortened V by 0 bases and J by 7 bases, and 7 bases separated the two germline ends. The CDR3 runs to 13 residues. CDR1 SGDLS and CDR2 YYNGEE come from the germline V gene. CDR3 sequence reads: CASSVVENGELFF. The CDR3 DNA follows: TGTGCCAGCAGCGTAGTAGAGAACGGGGAGCTGTTTTTT. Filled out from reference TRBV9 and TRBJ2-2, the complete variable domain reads DSGVTQTPKHLITATGQRVTLRCSPRSGDLSVYWYQQSLDQGLQFLIQYYNGEERAKGNILERFSAQQFPDLHSELNLSSLELGDSALYFCASSVVENGELFFGEGSRLTVL.

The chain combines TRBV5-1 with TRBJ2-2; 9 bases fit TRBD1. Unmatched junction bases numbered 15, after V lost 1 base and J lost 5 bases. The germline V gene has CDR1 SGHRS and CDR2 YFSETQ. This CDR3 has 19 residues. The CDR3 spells CASSLNAPTGGGSTGELFF. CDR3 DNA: TGCGCCAGCAGCTTGAATGCACCTACAGGGGGCGGTTCGACCGGGGAGCTGTTTTTT.

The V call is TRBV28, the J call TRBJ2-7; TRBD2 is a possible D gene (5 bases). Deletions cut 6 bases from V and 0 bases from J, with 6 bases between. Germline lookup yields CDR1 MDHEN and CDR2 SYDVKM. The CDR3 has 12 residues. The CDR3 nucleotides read TGTGCCAGCAGGAGGGACTCCTACGAGCAGTACTTC. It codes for CASRRDSYEQYF.

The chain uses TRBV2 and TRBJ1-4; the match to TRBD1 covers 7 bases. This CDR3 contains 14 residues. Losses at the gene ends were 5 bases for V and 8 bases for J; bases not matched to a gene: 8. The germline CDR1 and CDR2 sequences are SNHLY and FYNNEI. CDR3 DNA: TGTGCCAGCAGTTTCGACAGGGTGGACGAAAAACTGTTTTTT. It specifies CASSFDRVDEKLFF.

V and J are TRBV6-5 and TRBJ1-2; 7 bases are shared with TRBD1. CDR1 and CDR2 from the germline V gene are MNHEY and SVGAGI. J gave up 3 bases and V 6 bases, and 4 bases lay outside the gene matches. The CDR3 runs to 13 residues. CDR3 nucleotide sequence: TGTGCCAGCAGACGCGGGACAGACTATGGCTACACCTTC. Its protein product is CASRRGTDYGYTF.

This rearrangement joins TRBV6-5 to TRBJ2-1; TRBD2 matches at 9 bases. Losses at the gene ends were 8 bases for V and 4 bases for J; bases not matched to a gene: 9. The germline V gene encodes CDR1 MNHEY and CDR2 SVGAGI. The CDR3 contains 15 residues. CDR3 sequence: CASRKSGGRYNEQFF. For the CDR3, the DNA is TGTGCCAGCCGGAAAAGCGGGGGGAGATACAATGAGCAGTTCTTC.

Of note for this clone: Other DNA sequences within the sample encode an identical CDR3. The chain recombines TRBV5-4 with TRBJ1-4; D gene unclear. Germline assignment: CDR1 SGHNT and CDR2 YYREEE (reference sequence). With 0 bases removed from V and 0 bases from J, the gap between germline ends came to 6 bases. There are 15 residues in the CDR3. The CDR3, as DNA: TGTGCCAGCAGCTTGGGAGTGGCAACTAATGAAAAACTGTTTTTT. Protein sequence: CASSLGVATNEKLFF.

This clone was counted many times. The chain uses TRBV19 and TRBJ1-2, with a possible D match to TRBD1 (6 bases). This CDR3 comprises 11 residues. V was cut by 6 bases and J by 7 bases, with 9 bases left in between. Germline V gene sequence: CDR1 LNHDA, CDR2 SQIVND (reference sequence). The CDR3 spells CASRTGGGYTF. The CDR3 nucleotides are TGTGCCAGTAGGACAGGAGGTGGCTACACCTTC.

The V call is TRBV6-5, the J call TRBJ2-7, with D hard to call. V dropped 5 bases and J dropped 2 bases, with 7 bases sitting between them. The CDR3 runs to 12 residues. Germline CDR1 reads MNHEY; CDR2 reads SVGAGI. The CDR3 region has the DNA TGTGCCAGCAGTCTCCGGGCCTACGAGCAGTACTTC. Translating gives CASSLRAYEQYF.

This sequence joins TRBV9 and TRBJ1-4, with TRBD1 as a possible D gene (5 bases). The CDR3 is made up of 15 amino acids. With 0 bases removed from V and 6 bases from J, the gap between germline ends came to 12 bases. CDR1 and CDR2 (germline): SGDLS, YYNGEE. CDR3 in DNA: TGTGCCAGCAGCGTAGCCCAGGGTATGGATGAAAAACTGTTTTTT. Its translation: CASSVAQGMDEKLFF.

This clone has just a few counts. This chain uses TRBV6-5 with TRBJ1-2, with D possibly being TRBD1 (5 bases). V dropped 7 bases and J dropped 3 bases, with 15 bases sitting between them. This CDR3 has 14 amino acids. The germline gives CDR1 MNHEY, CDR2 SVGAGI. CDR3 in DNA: TGTGCCAGCAAGGAACAGGTCGGAGACTATGGCTACACCTTC. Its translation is CASKEQVGDYGYTF.

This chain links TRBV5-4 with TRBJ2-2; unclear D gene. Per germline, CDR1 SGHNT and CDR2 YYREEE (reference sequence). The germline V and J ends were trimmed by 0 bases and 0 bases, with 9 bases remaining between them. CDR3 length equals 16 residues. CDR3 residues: CASSLDRATNTGELFF. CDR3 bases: TGTGCCAGCAGCTTGGACAGAGCCACGAACACCGGGGAGCTGTTTTTT.